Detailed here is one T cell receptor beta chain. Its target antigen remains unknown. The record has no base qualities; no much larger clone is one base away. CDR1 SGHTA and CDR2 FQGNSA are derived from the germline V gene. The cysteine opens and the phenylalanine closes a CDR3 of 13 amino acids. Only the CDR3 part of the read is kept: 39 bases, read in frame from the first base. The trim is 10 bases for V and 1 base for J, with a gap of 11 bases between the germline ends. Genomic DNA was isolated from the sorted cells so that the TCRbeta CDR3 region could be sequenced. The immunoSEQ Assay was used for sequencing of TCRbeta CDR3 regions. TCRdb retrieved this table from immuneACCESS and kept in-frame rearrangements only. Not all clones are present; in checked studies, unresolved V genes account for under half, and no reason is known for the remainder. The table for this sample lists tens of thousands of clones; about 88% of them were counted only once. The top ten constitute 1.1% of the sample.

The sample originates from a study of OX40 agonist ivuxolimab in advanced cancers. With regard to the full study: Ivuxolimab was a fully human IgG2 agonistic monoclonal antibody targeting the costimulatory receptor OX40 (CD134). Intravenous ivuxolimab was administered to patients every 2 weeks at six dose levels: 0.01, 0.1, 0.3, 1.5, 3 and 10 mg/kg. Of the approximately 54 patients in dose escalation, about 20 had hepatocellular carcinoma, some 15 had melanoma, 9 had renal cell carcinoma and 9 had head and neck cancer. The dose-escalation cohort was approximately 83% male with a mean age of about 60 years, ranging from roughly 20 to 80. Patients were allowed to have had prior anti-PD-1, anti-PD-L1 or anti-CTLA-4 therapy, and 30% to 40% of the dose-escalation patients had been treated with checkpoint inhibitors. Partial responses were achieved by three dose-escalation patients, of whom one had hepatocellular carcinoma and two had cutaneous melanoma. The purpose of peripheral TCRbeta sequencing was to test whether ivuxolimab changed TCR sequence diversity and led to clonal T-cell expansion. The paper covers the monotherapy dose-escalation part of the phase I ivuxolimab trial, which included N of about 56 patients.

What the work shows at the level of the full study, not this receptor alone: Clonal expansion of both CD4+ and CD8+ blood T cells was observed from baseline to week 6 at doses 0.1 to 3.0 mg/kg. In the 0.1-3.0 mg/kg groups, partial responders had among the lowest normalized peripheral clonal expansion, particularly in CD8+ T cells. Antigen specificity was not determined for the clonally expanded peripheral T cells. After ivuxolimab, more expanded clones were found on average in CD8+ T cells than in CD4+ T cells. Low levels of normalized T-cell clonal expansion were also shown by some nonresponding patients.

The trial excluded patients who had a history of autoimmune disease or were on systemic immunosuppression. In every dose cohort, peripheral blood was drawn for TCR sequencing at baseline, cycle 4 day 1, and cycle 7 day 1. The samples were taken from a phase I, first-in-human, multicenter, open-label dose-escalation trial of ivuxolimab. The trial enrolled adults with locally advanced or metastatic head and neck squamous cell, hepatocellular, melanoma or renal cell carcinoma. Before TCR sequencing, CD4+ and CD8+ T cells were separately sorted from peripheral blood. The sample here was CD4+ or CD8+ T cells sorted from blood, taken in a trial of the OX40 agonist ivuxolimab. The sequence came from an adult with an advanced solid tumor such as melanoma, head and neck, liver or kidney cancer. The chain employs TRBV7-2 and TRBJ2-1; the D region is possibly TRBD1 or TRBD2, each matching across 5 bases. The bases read TGTGCCACCGGGACCCGGTCCTACAATGAGCAGTTCTTC. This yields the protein CATGTRSYNEQFF.